This T cell receptor beta chain emerged from a study of T cells after yellow fever vaccination. This clonotype was counted between two and nine times. TCRdb passed the 5' RACE reads through MiXCR, listing each CDR3 protein once. The sample carries over 85,000 distinct CDR3 sequences, approximately 9% recorded once. Findings and limits, study-wide: Weaker in magnitude, the secondary response showed a faster peak on day 5 versus 15.

The CDR3 sequence is 18 residues long. V was cut by 4 bases and J by 2 bases, with 21 bases left in between. The origin of this receptor is a man aged 18 to 30 who received the YFV17D yellow fever vaccine. The specimen comprised CD8+ T cells not binding an NS4B(214-222) dextramer, sorted from PBMCs, sampled more than 14 days after the first yellow fever vaccination. The V call is TRBV12-3 or TRBV12-4, the J call TRBJ2-1, with D perhaps being TRBD1 or TRBD2 (5 bases each). CDR3 in DNA: TGTGCCAGCAGTTCGACGGGTGGTTTCTGGGACGCCTACAATGAGCAGTTCTTC. Its translation: CASSSTGGFWDAYNEQFF.